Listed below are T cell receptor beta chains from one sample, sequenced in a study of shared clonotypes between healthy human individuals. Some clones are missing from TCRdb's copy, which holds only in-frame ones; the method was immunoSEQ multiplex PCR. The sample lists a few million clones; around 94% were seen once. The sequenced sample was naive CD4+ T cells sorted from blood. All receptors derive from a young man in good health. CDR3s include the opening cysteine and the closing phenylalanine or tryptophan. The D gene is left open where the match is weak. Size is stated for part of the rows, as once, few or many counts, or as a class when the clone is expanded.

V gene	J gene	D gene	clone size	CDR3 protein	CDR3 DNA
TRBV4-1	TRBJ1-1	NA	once	CASSQISPGIAEAFF	TGCGCCAGCAGCCAAATTAGTCCGGGCATCGCTGAAGCTTTCTTT
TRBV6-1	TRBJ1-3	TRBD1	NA	CASDRGPGNTIYF	TGTGCCAGCGACAGGGGGCCTGGAAACACCATATATTTT
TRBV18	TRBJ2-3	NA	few	CASSPPGVDTQYF	TGTGCCAGCTCACCACCCGGGGTAGATACGCAGTATTTT
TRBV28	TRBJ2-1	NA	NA	CASSLRSDEQFF	TGTGCCAGCAGTTTGAGGAGTGATGAGCAGTTCTTC
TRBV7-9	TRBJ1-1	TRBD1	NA	CASSPQGPMGTEAFF	TGTGCCAGCAGCCCACAGGGGCCCATGGGGACTGAAGCTTTCTTT
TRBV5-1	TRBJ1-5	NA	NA	CASSPSEGGGQPQHF	TGCGCCAGCAGCCCATCTGAGGGGGGTGGTCAGCCCCAGCATTTT
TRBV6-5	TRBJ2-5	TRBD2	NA	CASSYISSGGGETQYF	TGTGCCAGCAGTTACATTTCTAGCGGGGGGGGAGAGACCCAGTACTTC
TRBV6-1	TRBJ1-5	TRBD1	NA	CASSVGQGLNQPQHF	TGTGCCAGCAGTGTCGGACAGGGGCTCAATCAGCCCCAGCATTTT
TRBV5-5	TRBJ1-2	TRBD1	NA	CASSFYSGTGAYGYTF	TGTGCCAGCAGCTTTTACTCCGGGACAGGGGCCTATGGCTACACCTTC
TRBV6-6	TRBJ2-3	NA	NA	CASSPRTDTQYF	TGTGCCAGCAGTCCTCGGACGGATACGCAGTATTTT
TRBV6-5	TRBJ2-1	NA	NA	CASGQSSYNEQFF	TGTGCCAGCGGGCAAAGCTCCTACAATGAGCAGTTCTTC
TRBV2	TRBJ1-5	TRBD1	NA	CASMGTGFLSNQPQHF	TGTGCCAGCATGGGGACAGGGTTCCTGAGCAATCAGCCCCAGCATTTT
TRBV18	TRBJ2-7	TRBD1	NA	CASSTGQTYEQYF	TGTGCCAGCTCGACGGGACAGACCTACGAGCAGTACTTC
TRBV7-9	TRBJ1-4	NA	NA	CASSTSDSAEKLFF	TGTGCCAGCAGCACTTCAGATTCAGCTGAAAAACTGTTTTTT
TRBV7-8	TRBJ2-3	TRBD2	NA	CASSREGRTDTQYF	TGTGCCAGCAGCCGGGAGGGTAGAACAGATACGCAGTATTTT
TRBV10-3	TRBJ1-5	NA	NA	CAIRGGEEPQHF	TGTGCCATCCGTGGGGGCGAGGAGCCCCAGCATTTT
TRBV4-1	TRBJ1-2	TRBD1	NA	CASSQEPPGQGFYGYTF	TGCGCCAGCAGCCAAGAACCCCCGGGACAGGGGTTCTATGGCTACACCTTC
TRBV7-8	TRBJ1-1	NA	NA	CASSLATIFRDLNTEAFF	TGTGCCAGCAGCTTAGCTACGATATTCAGGGACTTGAACACTGAAGCTTTCTTT
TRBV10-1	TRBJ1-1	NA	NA	CASSMGRLGNTEAFF	TGCGCCAGCAGTATGGGGCGCTTGGGGAACACTGAAGCTTTCTTT
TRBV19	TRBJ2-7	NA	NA	CASSIVTGRGSYEQYF	TGTGCCAGTAGTATTGTGACAGGAAGAGGCTCCTACGAGCAGTACTTC
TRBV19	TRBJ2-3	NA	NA	CASSVPTGPTDTQYF	TGTGCCAGTAGTGTACCCACGGGCCCGACAGATACGCAGTATTTT
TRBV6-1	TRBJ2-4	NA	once	CASSEAGTNLQYF	TGTGCCAGCAGTGAAGCAGGGACCAATCTTCAGTACTTC
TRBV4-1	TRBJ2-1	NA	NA	CASSQDGGLFLDEQFF	TGCGCCAGCAGCCAAGATGGCGGACTCTTTTTGGATGAGCAGTTCTTC
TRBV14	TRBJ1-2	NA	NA	CASRPGSGGYTF	TGTGCCAGCAGACCAGGGTCCGGTGGCTACACCTTC
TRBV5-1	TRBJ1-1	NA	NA	CASRGVLGSGTEAFF	TGCGCCAGCCGGGGGGTACTAGGGTCGGGGACTGAAGCTTTCTTT
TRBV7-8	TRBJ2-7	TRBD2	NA	CASSLEWTSGYEQYF	TGTGCCAGCAGCTTAGAATGGACTAGCGGATACGAGCAGTACTTC
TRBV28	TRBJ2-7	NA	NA	CASSTPYEQYF	TGTGCCAGCAGTACGCCCTACGAGCAGTACTTC
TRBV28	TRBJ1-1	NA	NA	CASTQGWNTEAFF	TGTGCCAGCACCCAGGGCTGGAACACTGAAGCTTTCTTT
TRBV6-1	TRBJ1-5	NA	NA	CASSLGQSNQPQHF	TGTGCCAGCAGTCTTGGACAGTCCAATCAGCCCCAGCATTTT
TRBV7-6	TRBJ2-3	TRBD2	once	CASSLTSGIGADTQYF	TGTGCCAGCAGCTTAACTAGCGGGATAGGGGCAGATACGCAGTATTTT